These 3 T cell receptor beta chains were sequenced from one sample in a study of Graves' ophthalmopathy and Graves' hyperthyroidism. The authors amplified TCR beta CDR3 regions, and they did so from RNA transcripts for repertoire sequencing. Investigators did first-round RT-PCR with HTBI primers, then second-round multiplex PCR. TCRdb recomputed calls from the multiplex PCR reads with MiXCR, one row per CDR3 protein. This table holds hundreds of thousands of distinct CDR3 sequences, 40% found once. Input material: peripheral blood. These receptors originate from an adult man with Graves' ophthalmopathy.

On this clonotype: This clone may be a read error of a much larger clone one base away. The V and J genes are TRBV11-2 and TRBJ1-2; the match to TRBD1 covers 9 bases. With 5 bases clipped from V and 6 bases from J, the junction kept 4 bases outside the gene matches. This CDR3 contains 13 residues. From germline, CDR1 is SGHAT and CDR2 FQNNGV. The CDR3, as DNA: TGTGCCAGCAGCGCCGGGACAGGGAATGGCTACACCTTC. Translation: CASSAGTGNGYTF.

This clonotype was recorded many times. The DNA of the CDR3 is TGTGCCAGCAGCCCATGGGACAGGGGGCGCCAAGAGACCCAGTACTTC. It yields the protein CASSPWDRGRQETQYF. The genes are TRBV7-7 and TRBJ2-5; 12 bases are shared with TRBD1. V lost 5 bases to trimming and J lost 1 base; unmatched junction nucleotides: 5. The CDR3 consists of 16 residues. Germline CDR1 reads SSHAT; CDR2 reads FNYEAQ (reference sequence).

The J gene is TRBJ2-2, the V gene TRBV20-1; TRBD2 aligns across 11 bases. The length of the CDR3 is 16 residues. The junction had 3 bases not matched to a gene; V was cut back by 3 bases and J by 0 bases. Germline CDR1 DFQATT, CDR2 SNEGSKA (reference sequence). The CDR3 bases are TGCAGTGCTAGTCCTAGCGGGGGGCCGAACACCGGGGAGCTGTTTTTT. Translated, it gives CSASPSGGPNTGELFF.